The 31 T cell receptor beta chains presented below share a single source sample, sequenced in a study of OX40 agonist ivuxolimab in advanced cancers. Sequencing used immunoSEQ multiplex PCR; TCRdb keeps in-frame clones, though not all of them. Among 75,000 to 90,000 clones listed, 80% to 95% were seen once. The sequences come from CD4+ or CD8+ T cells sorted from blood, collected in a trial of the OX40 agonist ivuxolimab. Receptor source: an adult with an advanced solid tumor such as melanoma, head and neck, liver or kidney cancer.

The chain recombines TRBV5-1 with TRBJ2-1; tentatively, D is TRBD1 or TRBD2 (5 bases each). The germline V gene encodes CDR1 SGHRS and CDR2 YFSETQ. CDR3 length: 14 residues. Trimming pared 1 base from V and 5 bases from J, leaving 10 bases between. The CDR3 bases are TGCGCCAGCAGCTTGCCGGGACCAAACAATGAGCAGTTCTTC. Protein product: CASSLPGPNNEQFF.

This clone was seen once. CDR3 sequence reads: CASSNRNRNTEAFF. The CDR3 DNA follows: TGTGCCAGCAGTAACCGGAACCGGAACACTGAAGCTTTCTTT. The V gene is TRBV28, the J gene TRBJ1-1, with unresolved D. Looked up from germline, CDR1 is MDHEN and CDR2 is SYDVKM. The CDR3 contains 14 residues. Trimming took 5 bases from V and 1 from J, leaving 11 bases between them.

CDR3 amino acids: CASQFTVGEQFF. The CDR3 DNA reads as TGTGCCAGCCAGTTCACAGTTGGTGAGCAGTTCTTC. The J gene is TRBJ2-1, the V gene TRBV6-5; the D is unclear. This CDR3 has 12 amino acids. V dropped 8 bases and J dropped 9 bases, with 14 bases sitting between them. Germline loops: CDR1 MNHEY, CDR2 SVGAGI.

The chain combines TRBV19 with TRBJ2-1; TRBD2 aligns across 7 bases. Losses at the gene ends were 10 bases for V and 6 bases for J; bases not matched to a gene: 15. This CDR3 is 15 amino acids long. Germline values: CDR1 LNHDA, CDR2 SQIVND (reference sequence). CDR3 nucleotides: TGTGCCACCTCACTAGCGTACCGAGACTTCAATGAGCAGTTCTTC. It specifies CATSLAYRDFNEQFF.

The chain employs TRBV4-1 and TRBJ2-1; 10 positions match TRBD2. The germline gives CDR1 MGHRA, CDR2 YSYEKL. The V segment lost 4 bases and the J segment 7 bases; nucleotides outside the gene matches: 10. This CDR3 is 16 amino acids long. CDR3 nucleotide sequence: TGCGCCAGCAGCCCTGGGGCTAGCGGGAGTGGTAATGAGCAGTTCTTC. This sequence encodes CASSPGASGSGNEQFF.

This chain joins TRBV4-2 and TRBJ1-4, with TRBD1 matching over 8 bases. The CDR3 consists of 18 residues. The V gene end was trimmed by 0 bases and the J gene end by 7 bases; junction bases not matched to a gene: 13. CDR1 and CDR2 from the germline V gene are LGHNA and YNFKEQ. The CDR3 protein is CASSQEVGRARGREKLFF. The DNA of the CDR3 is TGTGCCAGCAGCCAAGAAGTAGGTCGGGCCAGGGGGCGTGAAAAACTGTTTTTT.

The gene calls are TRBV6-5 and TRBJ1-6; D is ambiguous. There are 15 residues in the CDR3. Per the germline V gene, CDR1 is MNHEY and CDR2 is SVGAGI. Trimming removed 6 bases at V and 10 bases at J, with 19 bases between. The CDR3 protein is CASSREGRSHSPLHF. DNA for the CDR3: TGTGCCAGCAGCCGCGAAGGCAGGAGCCACTCACCCCTCCACTTT.

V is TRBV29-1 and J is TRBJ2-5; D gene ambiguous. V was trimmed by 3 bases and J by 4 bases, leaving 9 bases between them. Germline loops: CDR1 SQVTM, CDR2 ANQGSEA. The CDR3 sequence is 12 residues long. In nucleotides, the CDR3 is TGCAGCGTTGATAGGGCCCGAGAGACCCAGTACTTC. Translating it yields CSVDRARETQYF.

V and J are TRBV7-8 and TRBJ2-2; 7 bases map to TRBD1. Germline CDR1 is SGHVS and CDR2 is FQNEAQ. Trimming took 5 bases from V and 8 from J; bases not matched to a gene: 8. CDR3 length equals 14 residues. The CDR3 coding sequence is TGTGCCAGCAGCCTCGGACAGGCGGAGGGGGAGCTGTTTTTT. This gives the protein CASSLGQAEGELFF.

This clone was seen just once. The CDR3 DNA sequence: TGTGCCAGCAGCCCGCAGGCGGGCGGGGAGCTGTTTTTT. Protein product: CASSPQAGGELFF. The chain combines TRBV5-4 with TRBJ2-2; D is possibly TRBD2 (5 bases). Germline loops: CDR1 SGHNT, CDR2 YYREEE (reference sequence). V was clipped by 4 bases and J by 7 bases, with 11 bases between them. The CDR3 has 13 amino acids.

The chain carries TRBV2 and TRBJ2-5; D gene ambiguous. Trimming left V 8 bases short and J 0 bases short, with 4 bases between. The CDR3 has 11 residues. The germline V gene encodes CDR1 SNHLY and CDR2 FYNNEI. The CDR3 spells CASGHQETQYF. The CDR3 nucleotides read TGTGCCAGCGGACACCAAGAGACCCAGTACTTC.

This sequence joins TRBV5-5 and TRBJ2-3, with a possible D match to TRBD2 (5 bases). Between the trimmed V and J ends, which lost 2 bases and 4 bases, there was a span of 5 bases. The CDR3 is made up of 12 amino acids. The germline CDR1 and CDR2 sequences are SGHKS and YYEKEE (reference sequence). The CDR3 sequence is CASSLLADTQYF. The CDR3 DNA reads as TGTGCCAGCAGCTTACTAGCAGATACGCAGTATTTT.

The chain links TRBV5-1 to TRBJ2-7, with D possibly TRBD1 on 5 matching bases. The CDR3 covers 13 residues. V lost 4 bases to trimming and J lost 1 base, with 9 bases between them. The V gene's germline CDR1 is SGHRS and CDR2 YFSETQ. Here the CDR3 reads CASSPPGSYEQYF. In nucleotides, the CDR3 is TGCGCCAGCAGCCCCCCAGGGTCCTACGAGCAGTACTTC.

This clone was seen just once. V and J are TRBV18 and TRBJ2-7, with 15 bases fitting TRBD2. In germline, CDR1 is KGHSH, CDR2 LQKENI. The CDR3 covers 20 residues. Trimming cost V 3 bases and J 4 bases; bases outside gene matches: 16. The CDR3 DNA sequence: TGTGCCAGCTCACCGACCCCGGGACTAGCGGGAGGACGGGGTAGGTACGAGCAGTACTTC. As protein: CASSPTPGLAGGRGRYEQYF. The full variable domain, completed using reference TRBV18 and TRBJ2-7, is NAGVMQNPRHLVRRRGQEARLRCSPMKGHSHVYWYRQLPEEGLKFMVYLQKENIIDESGMPKERFSAEFPKEGPSILRIQQVVRGDSAAYFCASSPTPGLAGGRGRYEQYFGPGTRLTVT.

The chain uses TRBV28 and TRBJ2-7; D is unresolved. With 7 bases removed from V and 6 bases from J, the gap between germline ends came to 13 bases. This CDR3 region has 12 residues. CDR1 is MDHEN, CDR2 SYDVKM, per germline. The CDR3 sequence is CASNSVTIEQYF. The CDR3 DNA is TGTGCCAGCAATTCGGTTACCATCGAGCAGTACTTC.

CDR3 nucleotide sequence: TGTGCCAGCAGTCTCACAAAGGACCCCTACAATGAGCAGTTCTTC. This sequence encodes CASSLTKDPYNEQFF. The chain uses TRBV27 and TRBJ2-1, with D hard to call. The V end lost 5 bases, the J end lost 2 bases, and 13 bases lay between the germline ends. This CDR3 is built from 15 residues. Germline V gives CDR1 MNHEY, CDR2 SMNVEV (reference sequence).

CDR3 DNA: TGTGCCAGTAGTATACCTGGACAGGGAGGTCAGCCCCAGCATTTT. It encodes CASSIPGQGGQPQHF. The rearrangement uses TRBV19 and TRBJ1-5; 8 bases align to TRBD1. Germline V gene data show CDR1 as LNHDA and CDR2 as SQIVND (reference sequence). The V gene end was trimmed by 2 bases and the J gene end by 6 bases; junction bases not matched to a gene: 6. CDR3 length equals 15 residues. Supplemented by reference TRBV19 and TRBJ1-5, the full variable domain reads DGGITQSPKYLFRKEGQNVTLSCEQNLNHDAMYWYRQDPGQGLRLIYYSQIVNDFQKGDIAEGYSVSREKKESFPLTVTSAQKNPTAFYLCASSIPGQGGQPQHFGDGTRLSIL.

CDR3 coding DNA: TGTGCCAGCAGTTTAGCGCTCTCAGCGGTTAATTACAATGAGCAGTTCTTC. It yields the protein CASSLALSAVNYNEQFF. The chain carries TRBV28 and TRBJ2-1; TRBD2 is a possible D gene (5 bases). The CDR3 spans 17 residues. Germline CDR1 reads MDHEN; CDR2 reads SYDVKM. V was clipped by 2 bases and J by 4 bases, with 18 bases between them.

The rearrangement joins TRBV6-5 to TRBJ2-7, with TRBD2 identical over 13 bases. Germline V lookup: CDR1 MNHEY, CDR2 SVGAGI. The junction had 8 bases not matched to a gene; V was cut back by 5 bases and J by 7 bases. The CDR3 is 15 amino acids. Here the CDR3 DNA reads TGTGCCAGCAGTCAAACTAGCGGGAGGGCCGATGAGCAGTACTTC. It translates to CASSQTSGRADEQYF.

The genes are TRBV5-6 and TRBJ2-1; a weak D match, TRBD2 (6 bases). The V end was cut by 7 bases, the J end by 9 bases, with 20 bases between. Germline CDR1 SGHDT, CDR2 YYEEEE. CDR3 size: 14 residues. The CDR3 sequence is CASGWSGGSGEQFF. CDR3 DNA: TGTGCCAGCGGCTGGTCTGGGGGGTCCGGTGAGCAGTTCTTC.

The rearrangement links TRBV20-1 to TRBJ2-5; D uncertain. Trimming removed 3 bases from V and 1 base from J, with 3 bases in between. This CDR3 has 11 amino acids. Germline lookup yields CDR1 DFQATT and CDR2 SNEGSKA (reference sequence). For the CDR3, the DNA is TGCAGTGCTAGGGTCCAAGAGACCCAGTACTTC. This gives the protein CSARVQETQYF.

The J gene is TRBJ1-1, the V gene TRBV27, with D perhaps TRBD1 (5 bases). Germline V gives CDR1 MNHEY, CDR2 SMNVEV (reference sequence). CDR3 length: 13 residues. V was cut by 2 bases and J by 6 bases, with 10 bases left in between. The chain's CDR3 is CASSLIRGSEAFF. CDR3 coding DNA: TGTGCCAGCAGTTTAATACGGGGGTCTGAAGCTTTCTTT.

Written as DNA, the CDR3 is TGCGCCACTCCCGACAGGGGGAGCACAGATACGCAGTATTTT. The encoded protein is CATPDRGSTDTQYF. The rearrangement uses TRBV10-1 and TRBJ2-3; 9 bases fit TRBD1. V shed 10 bases and J 0 bases; nucleotides not matched to a gene: 5. The CDR3 runs 14 residues. Germline V gives CDR1 WNHNN, CDR2 SYGVQD (reference sequence).

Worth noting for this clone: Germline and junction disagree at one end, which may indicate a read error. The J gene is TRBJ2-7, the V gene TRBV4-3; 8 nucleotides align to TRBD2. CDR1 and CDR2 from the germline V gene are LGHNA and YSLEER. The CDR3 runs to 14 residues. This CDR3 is CASSGGLALGPRDF. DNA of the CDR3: TGCGCCAGCAGCGGCGGACTAGCTCTCGGGCCTCGGGACTTC.

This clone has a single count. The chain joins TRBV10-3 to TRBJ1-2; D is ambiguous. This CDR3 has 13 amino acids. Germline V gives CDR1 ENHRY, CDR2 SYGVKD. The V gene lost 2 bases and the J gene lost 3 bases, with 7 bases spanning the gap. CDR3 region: CAISEDVYYGYTF. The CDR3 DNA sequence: TGTGCCATCAGTGAGGACGTTTACTATGGCTACACCTTC.

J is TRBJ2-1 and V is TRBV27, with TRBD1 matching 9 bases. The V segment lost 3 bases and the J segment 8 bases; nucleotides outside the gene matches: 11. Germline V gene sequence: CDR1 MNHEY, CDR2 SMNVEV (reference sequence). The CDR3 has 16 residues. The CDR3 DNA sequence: TGTGCCAGCAGTTTCCAGACAGGGGGAGACTTCGATGAGCAGTTCTTC. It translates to CASSFQTGGDFDEQFF.

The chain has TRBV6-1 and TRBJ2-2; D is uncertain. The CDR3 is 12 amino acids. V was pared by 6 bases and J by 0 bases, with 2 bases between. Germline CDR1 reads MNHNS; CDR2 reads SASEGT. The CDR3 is CASRANTGELFF. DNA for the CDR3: TGTGCCAGCAGGGCGAACACCGGGGAGCTGTTTTTT.

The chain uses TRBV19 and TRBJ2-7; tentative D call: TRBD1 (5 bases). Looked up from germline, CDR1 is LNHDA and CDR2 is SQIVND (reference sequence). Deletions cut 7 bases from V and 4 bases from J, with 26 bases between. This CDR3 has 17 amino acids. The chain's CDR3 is CASTDWIPLDKKYEQYF. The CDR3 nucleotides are TGTGCCAGTACCGATTGGATCCCTCTGGACAAAAAGTACGAGCAGTACTTC.

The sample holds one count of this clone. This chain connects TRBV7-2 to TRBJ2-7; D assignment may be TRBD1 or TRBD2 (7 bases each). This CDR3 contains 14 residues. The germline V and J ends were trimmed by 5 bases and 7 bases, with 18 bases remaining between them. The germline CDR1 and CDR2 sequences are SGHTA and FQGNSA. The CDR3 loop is CASSRARGEGEQYF. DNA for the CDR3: TGTGCCAGCAGCCGGGCCAGGGGGGAGGGGGAGCAGTACTTC.

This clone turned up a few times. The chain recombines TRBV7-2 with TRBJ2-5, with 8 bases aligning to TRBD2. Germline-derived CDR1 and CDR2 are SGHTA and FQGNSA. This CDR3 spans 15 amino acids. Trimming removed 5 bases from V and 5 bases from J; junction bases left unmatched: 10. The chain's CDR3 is CASSDQSGSAETQYF. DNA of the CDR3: TGTGCCAGCAGCGACCAGAGCGGGAGCGCGGAGACCCAGTACTTC.

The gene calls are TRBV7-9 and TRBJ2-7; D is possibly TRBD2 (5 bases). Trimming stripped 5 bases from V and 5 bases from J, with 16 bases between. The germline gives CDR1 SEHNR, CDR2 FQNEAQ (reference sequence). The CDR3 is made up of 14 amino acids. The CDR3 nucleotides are TGTGCCAGCAGCCCTCGGGGTAGACTGCACGAGCAGTACTTC. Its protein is CASSPRGRLHEQYF.